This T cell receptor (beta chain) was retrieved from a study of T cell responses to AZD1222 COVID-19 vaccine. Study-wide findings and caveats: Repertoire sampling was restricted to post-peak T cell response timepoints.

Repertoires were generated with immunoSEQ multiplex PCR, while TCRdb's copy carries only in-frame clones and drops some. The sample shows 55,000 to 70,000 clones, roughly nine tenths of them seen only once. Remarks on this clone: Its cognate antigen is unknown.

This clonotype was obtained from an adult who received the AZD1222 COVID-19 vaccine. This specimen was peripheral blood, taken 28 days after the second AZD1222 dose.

In DNA, the CDR3 is TGTGCCAGCGGACGGAATGGCTACACCTTC. As protein: CASGRNGYTF. V gene TRBV6-5 combines with J gene TRBJ1-2; no clear D gene. Trimming took 8 bases from V and 6 from J, leaving 7 bases between them. Germline CDR1 MNHEY, CDR2 SVGAGI. The CDR3 is 10 amino acids.